One sample yielded the 28 T cell receptor beta chains listed below, sequenced in a study of cytomegalovirus exposure and HLA in healthy donors. PCR was performed using 60 Vbeta and 13 Jbeta primers. The method was immunoSEQ multiplex PCR; TCRdb's version includes in-frame clones alone and lacks a portion of them. The table shows hundreds of thousands of clones, with more than 55% occurring only once. Material for sequencing was PBMCs. The receptors were gathered from a female donor in good health and CMV-seronegative.

J is TRBJ1-3 and V is TRBV5-4; TRBD1 matches 7 bases. CDR1 and CDR2 (germline): SGHNT, YYREEE (reference sequence). The CDR3 has 16 amino acids. The J segment lost 5 bases and the V segment lost 4 bases, leaving 12 bases of the junction unmatched. The CDR3, as DNA: TGTGCCAGCAGCGCCCGATTGCAGGGGGAAAGAAACACCATATATTTT. Its protein product is CASSARLQGERNTIYF.

This clone was detected only once. The chain couples TRBV11-3 to TRBJ2-7, with no clear D. The CDR3 has 17 residues. V was cut by 1 base and J by 3 bases, with 19 bases left in between. Germline V gene sequence: CDR1 SGHNT, CDR2 YENEEA. The CDR3 sequence is CASSLGMGAGAIYEQYF. CDR3 DNA sequence: TGTGCCAGCAGCTTAGGAATGGGTGCAGGCGCCATCTACGAGCAGTACTTC.

The V and J genes are TRBV25-1 and TRBJ2-7, with D hard to call. The CDR3 spans 11 residues. Germline V gene sequence: CDR1 MGHDK, CDR2 SYGVNS. Trimming shortened V by 3 bases and J by 3 bases, and 3 bases separated the two germline ends. The CDR3 region is CASSDNYEQYF. In DNA form, the CDR3 reads TGTGCCAGCAGTGACAACTACGAGCAGTACTTC.

This sequence joins TRBV30 and TRBJ1-5; TRBD1 matches at 7 bases. CDR1 and CDR2 from the germline V gene are GTSNPN and SVGIG (reference sequence). This CDR3 contains 16 residues. Unmatched junction bases numbered 7, after V lost 2 bases and J lost 0 bases. The DNA for the CDR3 is TGTGCCTGGAGTCTGGCAGGGGGGCCTAGCAATCAGCCCCAGCATTTT. This encodes CAWSLAGGPSNQPQHF. Based on the CDR3 plus reference TRBV30 and TRBJ1-5, the full variable domain is SQTIHQWPATLVQPVGSPLSLECTVEGTSNPNLYWYRQAAGRGLQLLFYSVGIGQISSEVPQNLSASRPQDRQFILSSKKLLLSDSGFYLCAWSLAGGPSNQPQHFGDGTRLSIL.

The chain has TRBV11-1 and TRBJ2-5; no definite D call. The J call is in doubt because the DNA end fits TRBJ2-7 better. CDR3 length equals 13 residues. The germline V gene has CDR1 SGHAT and CDR2 FQDESV (reference sequence). The CDR3 loop reads CASSPDGLYEQYF. The DNA of the CDR3 is TGTGCCAGCAGCCCCGATGGTCTTTACGAGCAGTACTTC.

The chain combines TRBV13 with TRBJ2-3; 7 bases align to TRBD2. This CDR3 has 14 residues. Looked up from germline, CDR1 is PRHDT and CDR2 is FYEKMQ (reference sequence). V dropped 5 bases and J dropped 0; count of bases not matched to a gene: 2. The CDR3 spells CASSPGGSTDTQYF. Written as DNA, the CDR3 is TGTGCCAGCAGCCCCGGGGGGAGCACAGATACGCAGTATTTT.

CDR3 nucleotide sequence: TGCAGCGTCTACGGGACAGGGGGTAATGAGCAGTTCTTC. This codes for CSVYGTGGNEQFF. V usage is TRBV29-1 and J usage is TRBJ2-1, with 11 bases lining up with TRBD1. Germline V CDR1 and CDR2: SQVTM, ANQGSEA. J lost 7 bases, V lost 6 bases, and 5 bases had no gene match. The CDR3 is made up of 13 amino acids.

V and J are TRBV5-6 and TRBJ2-7; 10 nucleotides line up with TRBD1. With V trimmed by 3 bases and J by 3 bases, 9 bases remained unmatched. Germline V lookup: CDR1 SGHDT, CDR2 YYEEEE. CDR3 length: 16 amino acids. Written as DNA, the CDR3 is TGTGCCAGCAGCTGGCCGGGACAGGGGAAAATCTACGAGCAGTACTTC. Its protein product is CASSWPGQGKIYEQYF.

This clone was observed a single time. The chain employs TRBV5-1 and TRBJ2-1; 9 bases agree with TRBD2. This CDR3 spans 15 amino acids. CDR1 and CDR2 (germline): SGHRS, YFSETQ. The J segment lost 4 bases and the V segment lost 6 bases, leaving 8 bases of the junction unmatched. CDR3 bases: TGCGCCAGCACAATAGCGGGAGCCACGTACAATGAGCAGTTCTTC. Translated, it gives CASTIAGATYNEQFF.

The chain couples TRBV10-1 to TRBJ1-2; 8 positions agree with TRBD1. This CDR3 has 16 residues. Trimming cost V 1 base and J 8 bases; bases outside gene matches: 12. The V gene's germline CDR1 is WNHNN and CDR2 SYGVQD (reference sequence). The CDR3 sequence is CASSEYAGGGLRGYTF. The CDR3, as DNA: TGCGCCAGCAGTGAGTACGCAGGGGGCGGACTTAGGGGCTACACCTTC.

The rearrangement uses TRBV5-1 and TRBJ1-1, with 7 nucleotides matching TRBD1. There are 15 residues in the CDR3. V dropped 3 bases and J dropped 1; count of bases not matched to a gene: 6. Per the germline V gene, CDR1 is SGHRS and CDR2 is YFSETQ. The CDR3 DNA reads TGCGCCAGCAGCTATAAGGGGGCAGGGAACACTGAAGCTTTCTTT. Protein: CASSYKGAGNTEAFF.

The chain employs TRBV14 and TRBJ2-5; D possibly corresponds to TRBD2 (6 bases). V was shortened by 4 bases and J by 6 bases, with 15 bases between the two germline ends. Germline loops: CDR1 SGHDN, CDR2 FVKESK. This CDR3 has 14 amino acids. The CDR3 loop is CASSPLSGVKTQYF. DNA for the CDR3: TGTGCCAGCAGCCCGCTGTCGGGAGTCAAGACCCAGTACTTC.

The CDR3 loop reads CARITGDTNEKLFF. For the CDR3, the DNA is TGTGCCAGGATCACAGGGGACACTAATGAAAAACTGTTTTTT. J is TRBJ1-4 and V is TRBV19; 7 bases are a match to TRBD1. Trimming cost V 9 bases and J 2 bases; bases outside gene matches: 6. The CDR3 totals 14 residues. Germline V CDR1 and CDR2: LNHDA, SQIVND (reference sequence).

The chain couples TRBV15 to TRBJ2-1, with D possibly matching TRBD1 (5 bases). Germline CDR1 and CDR2: LNHNV and YYDKDF (reference sequence). The CDR3 has 14 residues. V lost 5 bases and J 5 bases, leaving 13 bases between the germline ends. CDR3 nucleotides: TGTGCCACCAGCCCCTTGCCAGGGAACAATGAGCAGTTCTTC. This gives the protein CATSPLPGNNEQFF.

The J gene is TRBJ2-7, the V gene TRBV5-4, with 8 bases fitting TRBD1. Trimming at V came to 4 bases and at J to 7 bases, leaving 7 bases not matched to a gene. This CDR3 contains 13 residues. CDR1 SGHNT and CDR2 YYREEE come from the germline V gene (reference sequence). CDR3 in DNA: TGTGCCAGCAGCCTTGGACAGGGCGTGGAGCAGTACTTC. It is translated as CASSLGQGVEQYF.

The rearrangement links TRBV6-1 to TRBJ2-1, with D perhaps matching TRBD2 (6 bases). Trimming took off 4 bases at V and 0 bases at J, with 7 bases between the two ends. Germline V gene lookup returns CDR1 MNHNS and CDR2 SASEGT. There are 14 residues in the CDR3. The CDR3 region is CASSARGSYNEQFF. CDR3 sequence (DNA): TGTGCCAGCAGTGCGCGGGGCTCCTACAATGAGCAGTTCTTC.

The rearrangement links TRBV5-8 to TRBJ2-7; D is perhaps TRBD2 (5 bases). The CDR3 runs to 14 residues. Germline lookup yields CDR1 SGHTS and CDR2 YDEGEE. Trimming cost V 0 bases and J 2 bases, with 9 bases left between them. CDR3 sequence (DNA): TGTGCCAGCAGCTTGGAAAGCGGTCCCTACGAGCAGTACTTC. It is translated as CASSLESGPYEQYF.

J is TRBJ2-2 and V is TRBV5-1; possibly TRBD1 for D (6 bases). With 0 bases removed from V and 0 bases from J, the gap between germline ends came to 15 bases. The germline CDR1 and CDR2 sequences are SGHRS and YFSETQ. The CDR3 has 18 amino acids. For the CDR3, the DNA is TGCGCCAGCAGCTTGGATGCCGACAGGTCTGCGAACACCGGGGAGCTGTTTTTT. As protein: CASSLDADRSANTGELFF.

This clone came up a few times. The genes are TRBV2 and TRBJ2-7; 8 bases are a match to TRBD1. This CDR3 has 16 amino acids. From germline, CDR1 is SNHLY and CDR2 FYNNEI. V shed 7 bases and J 2 bases; nucleotides not matched to a gene: 13. CDR3 DNA: TGTGCCAGCATTTATAGGACAGGGCTCCGGGCCTACGAGCAGTACTTC. Translation: CASIYRTGLRAYEQYF. The variable domain in full, completed from reference TRBV2 and TRBJ2-7, reads EPEVTQTPSHQVTQMGQEVILRCVPISNHLYFYWYRQILGQKVEFLVSFYNNEISEKSEIFDDQFSVERPDGSNFTLKIRSTKLEDSAMYFCASIYRTGLRAYEQYFGPGTRLTVT.

J is TRBJ1-3 and V is TRBV7-9; TRBD1 matches at 8 bases. This CDR3 has 15 residues. V trimming: 1 base; J trimming: 8 bases; junction bases outside the gene matches: 7. The germline V gene has CDR1 SEHNR and CDR2 FQNEAQ (reference sequence). The CDR3 nucleotides read TGTGCCAGCAGCTTAGGAGACAGGGGTGGGGACACCATATATTTT. Protein: CASSLGDRGGDTIYF.

The chain is built from TRBV11-2 and TRBJ2-7, with a tentative D call TRBD1 (6 bases). In germline, CDR1 is SGHAT, CDR2 FQNNGV. V lost 6 bases and J 0 bases, leaving 15 bases between the germline ends. This CDR3 contains 15 residues. The CDR3 spells CASRRLLDSSYEQYF. The DNA of the CDR3 is TGTGCCAGCAGGAGGCTGCTGGACAGCTCCTACGAGCAGTACTTC.

The chain is built from TRBV5-1 and TRBJ2-7; TRBD1 is a possible D gene (6 bases). Germline V gene data show CDR1 as SGHRS and CDR2 as YFSETQ. CDR3 length: 14 amino acids. The germline V and J ends were trimmed by 3 bases and 1 base, with 11 bases remaining between them. This chain's CDR3 is CASSYPGQSYEQYF. The CDR3 nucleotides read TGCGCCAGCAGCTATCCCGGACAGTCCTACGAGCAGTACTTC.

The rearrangement joins TRBV5-8 to TRBJ2-1; 11 bases line up with TRBD2. The V gene end was trimmed by 4 bases and the J gene end by 8 bases; junction bases not matched to a gene: 8. Germline values: CDR1 SGHTS, CDR2 YDEGEE. The CDR3 loop spans 15 amino acids. The CDR3 sequence is CASSLLAGGGDEQFF. CDR3 coding DNA: TGTGCCAGCAGCCTCCTAGCGGGGGGAGGGGATGAGCAGTTCTTC.

The J gene is TRBJ1-2, the V gene TRBV11-2; TRBD1 agrees at 9 bases. Per germline, CDR1 SGHAT and CDR2 FQNNGV. V lost 6 bases and J lost 4; bases outside the gene matches: 12. CDR3 size: 16 residues. CDR3 nucleotide sequence: TGTGCCAGCAGGGCAGGGGGGGACAGGGATTCCTATGGCTACACCTTC. Residues: CASRAGGDRDSYGYTF.

This clone was observed once. Other DNA sequences from this sample encode an identical CDR3 as well. The rearrangement uses TRBV20-1 and TRBJ2-3, with a tentative D call TRBD1 (6 bases). The germline V and J ends were trimmed by 6 bases and 6 bases, with 10 bases remaining between them. CDR3 length: 11 residues. The germline V gene has CDR1 DFQATT and CDR2 SNEGSKA (reference sequence). The DNA for the CDR3 is TGCAGTGCCCCGAGGGGGGATACGCAGTATTTT. It encodes CSAPRGDTQYF.

This clone was seen a few times. The chain is built from TRBV5-1 and TRBJ1-1, with 7 bases lining up with TRBD1. CDR3 size: 13 residues. The V gene's germline CDR1 is SGHRS and CDR2 YFSETQ. With V trimmed by 5 bases and J by 5 bases, 6 bases remained unmatched. The CDR3, as DNA: TGCGCCAGCAGATTAGAACAGGGGACTGAAGCTTTCTTT. Translation gives CASRLEQGTEAFF.

A single count supports this clone. The rearrangement joins TRBV11-3 to TRBJ2-5; D possibly corresponds to TRBD1 (5 bases). Per the germline V gene, CDR1 is SGHNT and CDR2 is YENEEA. V lost 5 bases to trimming and J lost 1 base, with 8 bases between them. The length of the CDR3 is 13 residues. CDR3 loop: CASSQDTQETQYF. The CDR3 bases are TGTGCCAGCAGCCAGGACACCCAAGAGACCCAGTACTTC.

This clone was counted between two and nine times. The chain couples TRBV5-1 to TRBJ1-2; TRBD1 might be the D (5 bases). V shed 3 bases and J shed 3 bases, with 15 bases lying between them. The CDR3 loop spans 15 amino acids. Germline lookup yields CDR1 SGHRS and CDR2 YFSETQ. The chain's CDR3 is CASSSLGQVDYGYTF. DNA for the CDR3: TGCGCCAGCAGCTCCTTGGGGCAGGTGGACTATGGCTACACCTTC.